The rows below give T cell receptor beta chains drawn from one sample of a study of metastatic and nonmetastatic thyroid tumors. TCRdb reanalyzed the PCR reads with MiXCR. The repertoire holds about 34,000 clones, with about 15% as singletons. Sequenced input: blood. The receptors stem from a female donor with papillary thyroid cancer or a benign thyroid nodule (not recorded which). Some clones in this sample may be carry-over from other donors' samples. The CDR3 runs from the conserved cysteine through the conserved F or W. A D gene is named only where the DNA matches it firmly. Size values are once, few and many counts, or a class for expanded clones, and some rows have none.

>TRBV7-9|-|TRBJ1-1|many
TGTGCCAGCAGCTTAGCTTCCGGTCCGGTCGGTGAAGCTTTCTTT
CASSLASGPVGEAFF
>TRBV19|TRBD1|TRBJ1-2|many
TGTGCCAGTAGAGACAGGGACTATGGCTACACCTTC
CASRDRDYGYTF
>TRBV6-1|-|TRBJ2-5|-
TGTGCCAGCAGTGAACCCTGTCGAGCGGTCTCCCAAGAGACCCAGTACTTC
CASSEPCRAVSQETQYF
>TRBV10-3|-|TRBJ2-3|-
TGTGCCATCTCCCCCGGCGCGGGAACAGATACGCAGTATTTT
CAISPGAGTDTQYF
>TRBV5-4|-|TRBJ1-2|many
TGTGCCAGCAGCTTGTTTACAGGCCAAGGCTACACCTTC
CASSLFTGQGYTF
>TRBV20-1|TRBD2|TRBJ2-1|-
TGCAGTGCCACTCCCGGGACTAGCGTTACCAATGAGCAGTTCTTC
CSATPGTSVTNEQFF
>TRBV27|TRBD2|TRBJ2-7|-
TGTGCCAGCAGTGGGGATCTAGCGGGAGCCCTTAGAGAGCAGTACTTC
CASSGDLAGALREQYF
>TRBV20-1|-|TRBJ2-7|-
TGCAGTGCTAGAGACGTTAGCTACTACGAGCAGTACTTC
CSARDVSYYEQYF
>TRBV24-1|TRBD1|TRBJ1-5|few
TGTGCCGCCCGAGATTCCGGGCCAGGGGGTCAGCCACAGCATTTT
CAARDSGPGGQPQHF
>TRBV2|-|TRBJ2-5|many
TGTGCCAGCAAAATCGATCAGGGGGAGACCCAGTACTTC
CASKIDQGETQYF
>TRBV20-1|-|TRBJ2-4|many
TGCAGTGCTAGAGATCTTAGGGATTTAGGCATTCAGTACTTC
CSARDLRDLGIQYF
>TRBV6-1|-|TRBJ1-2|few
TGTGCCAGCAGTCTCCCGGGACTCTACTATGACTACACCTTC
CASSLPGLYYDYTF
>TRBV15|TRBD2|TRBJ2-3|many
TGTGCCACCAGCAATATAAAAGGGACTAGCGGGAGTGCTTGGCCTAGCACAGATACGCAGTATTTT
CATSNIKGTSGSAWPSTDTQYF
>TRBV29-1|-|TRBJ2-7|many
TGCAGCGTGGCTAACGGGGTGCCGGGGGATGTCTACGAGCAGTACTTC
CSVANGVPGDVYEQYF
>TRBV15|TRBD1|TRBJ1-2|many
TGTGCCACCAGCAGAGGGTGGGACAGCGGGCAAACCTTC
CATSRGWDSGQTF
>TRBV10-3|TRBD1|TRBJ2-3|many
TGTGCCATCAGTGAGTTACAGGGGGCAGATACGCAGTATTTT
CAISELQGADTQYF
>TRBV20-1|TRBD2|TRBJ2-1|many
TGCAGTGCTAGCCCTAGCGGGGAATCCGGGAACAATGAGCAGTTCTTC
CSASPSGESGNNEQFF
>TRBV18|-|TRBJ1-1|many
TGTGCCAGCTCACCACCTTTGAACACTGAAGCTTTCTTT
CASSPPLNTEAFF
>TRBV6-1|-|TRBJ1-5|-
TGTGCCAGCAGACGAACAGGGAGCAATCAGCCCCAGCACTTT
CASRRTGSNQPQHF
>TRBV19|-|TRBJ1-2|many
TGTGCCAGTAGTGATGCCCGACTCTACGCCTATGGCTACACCTTC
CASSDARLYAYGYTF
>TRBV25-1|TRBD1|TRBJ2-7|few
TGTGCCAGCAGTGAATGGGCTGGGACAGACCAAACCTACGAGCAGTACTTC
CASSEWAGTDQTYEQYF
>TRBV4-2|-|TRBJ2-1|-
TGTGCCAGCAGCCAAGAAGGGGCTGGACAGTACAATGAGCAGTTCTTC
CASSQEGAGQYNEQFF
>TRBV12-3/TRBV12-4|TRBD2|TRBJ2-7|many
TGTGCCAGCAGTTTAGGGCGGGAGAAACGCGAGCAGTACTTC
CASSLGREKREQYF
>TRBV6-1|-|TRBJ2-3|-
TGTGCCAGCATATATAGCGGTAGGGGAACAGATACGCAGTATTTT
CASIYSGRGTDTQYF
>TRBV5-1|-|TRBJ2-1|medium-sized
TGCGCCAGCAACGAATGGCCGGAGAGCTACAATGAGCAGTTCTTC
CASNEWPESYNEQFF
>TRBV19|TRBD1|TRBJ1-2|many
TGTGCCAGTAGTCTACAAATGGACAGGAGTTATGGCTACACCTTC
CASSLQMDRSYGYTF
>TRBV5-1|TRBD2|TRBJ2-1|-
TGCGCCAGCACCGGGGGGGCTAGCGGGAGTTTTTCCTACAATGAGCAGTTCTTC
CASTGGASGSFSYNEQFF
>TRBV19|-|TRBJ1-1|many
TGTGCCACTTCCTCTTCCATGAACACTGAAGCTTTCTTT
CATSSSMNTEAFF